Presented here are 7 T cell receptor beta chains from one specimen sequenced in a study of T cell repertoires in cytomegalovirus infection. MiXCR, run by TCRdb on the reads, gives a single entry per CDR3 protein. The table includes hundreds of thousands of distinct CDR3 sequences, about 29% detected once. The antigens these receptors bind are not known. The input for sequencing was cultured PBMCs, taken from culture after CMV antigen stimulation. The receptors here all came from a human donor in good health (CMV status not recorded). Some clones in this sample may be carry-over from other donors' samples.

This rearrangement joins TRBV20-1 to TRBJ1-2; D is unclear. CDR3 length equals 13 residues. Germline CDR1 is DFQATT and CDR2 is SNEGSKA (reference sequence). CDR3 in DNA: TGCGTAATGTCCAGGCTGTCTTATTATGGCTACACCTTC. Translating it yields CVMSRLSYYGYTF.

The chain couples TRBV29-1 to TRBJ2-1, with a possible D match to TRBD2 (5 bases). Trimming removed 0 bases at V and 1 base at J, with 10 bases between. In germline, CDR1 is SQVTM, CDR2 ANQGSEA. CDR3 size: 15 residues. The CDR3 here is CSVEDRRKSYNEQFF. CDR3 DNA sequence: TGCAGCGTTGAAGATCGGAGGAAGTCCTACAATGAGCAGTTCTTC.

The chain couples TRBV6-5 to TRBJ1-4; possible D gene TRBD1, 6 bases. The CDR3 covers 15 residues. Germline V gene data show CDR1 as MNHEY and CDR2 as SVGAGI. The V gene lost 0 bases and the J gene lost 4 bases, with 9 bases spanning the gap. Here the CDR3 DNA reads TGTGCCAGCAGTTACTCGAGACAGGATAATGAAAAACTGTTTTTT. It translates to CASSYSRQDNEKLFF.

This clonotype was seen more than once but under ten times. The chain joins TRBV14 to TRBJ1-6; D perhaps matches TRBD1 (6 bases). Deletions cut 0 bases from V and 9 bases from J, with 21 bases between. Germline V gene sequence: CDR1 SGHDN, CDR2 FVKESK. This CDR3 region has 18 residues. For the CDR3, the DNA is TGTGCCAGCAGCCAAGACGGGACAATCCCCTTGTCGAGTTCACCCCTCCACTTT. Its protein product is CASSQDGTIPLSSSPLHF.

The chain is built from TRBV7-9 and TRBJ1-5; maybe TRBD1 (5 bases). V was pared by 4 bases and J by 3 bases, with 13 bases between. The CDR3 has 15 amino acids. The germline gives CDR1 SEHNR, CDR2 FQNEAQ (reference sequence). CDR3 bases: TGTGCCAGCAGCTCAGCGGGGGATCTCAATCAGCCCCAGCATTTT. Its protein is CASSSAGDLNQPQHF.

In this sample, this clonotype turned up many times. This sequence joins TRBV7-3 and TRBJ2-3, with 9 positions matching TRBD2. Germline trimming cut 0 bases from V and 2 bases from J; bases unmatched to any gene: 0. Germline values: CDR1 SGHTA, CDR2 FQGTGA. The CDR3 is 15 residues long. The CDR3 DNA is TGTGCCAGCAGCTTAACGGGACTAGCCACAGATACGCAGTATTTT. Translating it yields CASSLTGLATDTQYF.

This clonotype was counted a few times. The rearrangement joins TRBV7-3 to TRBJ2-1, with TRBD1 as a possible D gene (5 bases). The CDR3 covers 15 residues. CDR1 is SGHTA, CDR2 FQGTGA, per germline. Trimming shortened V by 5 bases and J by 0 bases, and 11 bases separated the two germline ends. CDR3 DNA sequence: TGTGCCAGCAGCAGGATAAGGGGCTCCTACAATGAGCAGTTCTTC. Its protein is CASSRIRGSYNEQFF.